One and the same sample provided the 7 T cell receptor beta chains below, sequenced in a study of early T cells in non-severe SARS-CoV-2 infection. TCRdb used MiXCR to reprocess the 5' RACE reads, holding one entry per CDR3 protein. Of approximately 38,000 distinct CDR3 sequences in the sample, over 3.5% are singletons; the top ten hold 4.8%. The sequencing sample was made of whole blood. These receptors were taken from an adult who was a healthcare worker with PCR-confirmed SARS-CoV-2 infection or an uninfected control (not recorded which).

The table lists this clonotype with many counts. The chain recombines TRBV6-5 with TRBJ2-7; D remains unclear. The V end was cut by 2 bases, the J end by 4 bases, with 12 bases between. The length of the CDR3 is 14 residues. Germline values: CDR1 MNHEY, CDR2 SVGAGI. Here the CDR3 reads CASSYRQNMYEQYF. CDR3 DNA sequence: TGTGCCAGCAGTTACAGGCAGAACATGTACGAGCAGTACTTC.

The rearrangement links TRBV9 to TRBJ1-1; D might be TRBD1 (6 bases). This CDR3 comprises 16 residues. Germline CDR1 SGDLS, CDR2 YYNGEE. V shed 0 bases and J shed 3 bases, with 15 bases lying between them. Here the CDR3 DNA reads TGTGCCAGCAGCGTAGGATTCGGGACAAGCTACACTGAAGCTTTCTTT. This translates into CASSVGFGTSYTEAFF.

This clonotype has a count of ten or more. The rearrangement uses TRBV20-1 and TRBJ1-4; D uncertain. V gave up 3 bases and J gave up 8 bases, with 4 bases separating them. The CDR3 loop spans 10 amino acids. Germline CDR1 DFQATT, CDR2 SNEGSKA (reference sequence). The CDR3 region has the DNA TGCAGTGCTAGTCGAGAAAAACTGTTTTTT. As protein: CSASREKLFF.

The sample holds many counts of this clonotype. The DNA of the CDR3 is TGCAGTGCTAGAGTGGGTATGAGCAATCAGCCCCAGCATTTT. Translated: CSARVGMSNQPQHF. The rearrangement uses TRBV20-1 and TRBJ1-5, with D hard to call. The CDR3 runs to 14 residues. Germline assignment: CDR1 DFQATT and CDR2 SNEGSKA (reference sequence). The ends were cut back, 1 base at V and 1 base at J, with 8 bases in the middle.

This rearrangement joins TRBV18 to TRBJ2-7; 8 bases align to TRBD1. Germline assignment: CDR1 KGHSH and CDR2 LQKENI. J lost 3 bases, V lost 3 bases, and 4 bases had no gene match. This CDR3 is built from 14 residues. CDR3 nucleotide sequence: TGTGCCAGCTCACCCGACAGGGGTGACTACGAGCAGTACTTC. Protein product: CASSPDRGDYEQYF.

The chain uses TRBV18 and TRBJ2-7; 11 bases are a match to TRBD1. The CDR3 runs to 16 residues. Germline CDR1 KGHSH, CDR2 LQKENI. With V trimmed by 3 bases and J by 3 bases, 7 bases remained unmatched. The CDR3 DNA sequence: TGTGCCAGCTCACCTCGCCCCGGGACAGGGGGCTACGAGCAGTACTTC. This sequence encodes CASSPRPGTGGYEQYF.

This clonotype showed up many times. The rearrangement uses TRBV5-8 and TRBJ2-7; perhaps TRBD2 as D (6 bases). CDR1 is SGHTS and CDR2 is YDEGEE in the germline V gene. Between the trimmed V and J ends, which lost 5 bases and 5 bases, there was a span of 20 bases. The CDR3 length is 15 residues. CDR3 sequence (DNA): TGTGCCAGCAGAAACATACCCAGTGGGGGGAACGAGCAGTACTTC. Amino acids: CASRNIPSGGNEQYF.